This TCR beta chain originates from a study of response to subunit inactivated influenza vaccine. Broader study findings: Authors suggested that a seasonal influenza vaccination recruits few new T cells each time.

TCRdb ran MiXCR on the RT-PCR reads and lists one entry per CDR3 protein. The sample holds roughly 170,000 distinct CDR3 sequences, about 9.3% seen once. Germline V gene lookup returns CDR1 MDHEN and CDR2 SYDVKM. CDR3 length: 15 amino acids. With regard to this clonotype: The target antigen is unknown. A read error may produce the germline difference seen at one junction end.

V gene TRBV28 combines with J gene TRBJ1-5; a weak D match, TRBD1 (6 bases). The sequence derives from a man aged 50-60 years who received an inactivated influenza vaccine. Material: non-naive T cells sorted from PBMCs, obtained on the day of vaccination. CDR3 DNA: TGTGCCAGCATCACCGTCGATGGGGGCAATCTGCCCCAGCATTTT. It is translated as CASITVDGGNLPQHF. The full variable domain, its missing parts supplied by reference TRBV28 and TRBJ1-5, is DVKVTQSSRYLVKRTGEKVFLECVQDMDHENMFWYRQDPGLGLRLIYFSYDVKMKEKGDIPEGYSVSREKKERFSLILESASTNQTSMYLCASITVDGGNLPQHFGDGTRLSIL.